This T cell receptor beta chain was sequenced for a study of T cell responses to AZD1222 COVID-19 vaccine. Study observations and caveats: Nearly half of spike-specific TCRs reportedly target variant regions that are unmutated in the B.1.351 and B.1.1.7 variants.

This clone was recorded only once. The target antigen is unknown. Some clones are missing from TCRdb's copy, which holds only in-frame ones; the method was immunoSEQ multiplex PCR. The table includes 150,000 to 200,000 clones, approximately 94% detected once. V lost 5 bases, J lost 6 bases, and 5 bases lay in between. The CDR3 runs to 11 residues. CDR1 and CDR2 (germline): SGHVS, FQNEAQ. The receptor comes from an adult who received the MenACWY meningococcal vaccine as a control. This chain uses TRBV7-8 with TRBJ2-4; no definite D call. The sample in question was peripheral blood, obtained 28 days after the second dose of the MenACWY control vaccine. This chain's CDR3 is CASSARNIQYF. The CDR3 coding sequence is TGTGCCAGCAGCGCACGAAACATTCAGTACTTC.